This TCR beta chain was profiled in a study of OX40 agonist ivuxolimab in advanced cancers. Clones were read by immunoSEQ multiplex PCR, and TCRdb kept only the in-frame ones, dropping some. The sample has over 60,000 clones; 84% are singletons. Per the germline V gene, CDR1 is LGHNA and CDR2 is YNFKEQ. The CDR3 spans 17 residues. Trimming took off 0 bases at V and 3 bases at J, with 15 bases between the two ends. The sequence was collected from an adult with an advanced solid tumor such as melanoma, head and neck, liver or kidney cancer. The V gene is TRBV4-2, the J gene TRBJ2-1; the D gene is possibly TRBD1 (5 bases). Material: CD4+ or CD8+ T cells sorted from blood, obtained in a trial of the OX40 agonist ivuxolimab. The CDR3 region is CASSQEPDTPIYNEQFF. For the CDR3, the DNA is TGTGCCAGCAGCCAAGAACCGGACACACCCATCTACAATGAGCAGTTCTTC.